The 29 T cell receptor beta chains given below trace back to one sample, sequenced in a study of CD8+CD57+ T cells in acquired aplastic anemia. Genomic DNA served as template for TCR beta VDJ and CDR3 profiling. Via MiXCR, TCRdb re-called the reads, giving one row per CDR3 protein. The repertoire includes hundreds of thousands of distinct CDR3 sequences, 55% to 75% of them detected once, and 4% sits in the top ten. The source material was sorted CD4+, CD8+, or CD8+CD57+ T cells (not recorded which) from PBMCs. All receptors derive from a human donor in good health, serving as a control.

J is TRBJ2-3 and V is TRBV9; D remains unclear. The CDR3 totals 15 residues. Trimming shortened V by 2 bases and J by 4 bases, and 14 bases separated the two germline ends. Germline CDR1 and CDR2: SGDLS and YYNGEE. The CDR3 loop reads CASSVGPAPADTQYF. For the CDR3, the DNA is TGTGCCAGCAGCGTCGGGCCTGCTCCCGCAGATACGCAGTATTTT.

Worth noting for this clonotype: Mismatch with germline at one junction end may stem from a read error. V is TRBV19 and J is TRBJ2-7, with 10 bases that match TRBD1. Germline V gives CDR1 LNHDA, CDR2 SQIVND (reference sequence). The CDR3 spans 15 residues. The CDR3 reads CSARYPGQGIGEQYF. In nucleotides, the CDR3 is TGCAGTGCTAGATACCCGGGACAGGGGATTGGGGAGCAGTACTTC.

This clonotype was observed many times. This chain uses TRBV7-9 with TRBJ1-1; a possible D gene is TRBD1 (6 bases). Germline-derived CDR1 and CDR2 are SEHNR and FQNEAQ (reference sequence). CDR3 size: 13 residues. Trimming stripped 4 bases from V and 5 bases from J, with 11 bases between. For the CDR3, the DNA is TGTGCCAGCAGCTACAGGGCGGGGACTGAAGCTTTCTTT. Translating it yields CASSYRAGTEAFF.

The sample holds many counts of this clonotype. In DNA, the CDR3 is TGTGCCAGCAGCCATTCTAGCGGGGGCTACGAGCAGTACTTC. This encodes CASSHSSGGYEQYF. The rearrangement links TRBV7-2 to TRBJ2-7; 10 bases are a match to TRBD2. The CDR3 length is 14 residues. V shed 5 bases, J shed 3 bases, and the junction held 4 bases outside the gene matches. Germline CDR1 and CDR2: SGHTA and FQGNSA.

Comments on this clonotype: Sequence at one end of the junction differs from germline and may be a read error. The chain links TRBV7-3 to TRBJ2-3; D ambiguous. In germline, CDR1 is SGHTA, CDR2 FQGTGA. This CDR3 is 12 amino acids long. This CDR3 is CASSLTTEAQYF. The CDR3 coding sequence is TGTGCCAGCAGCCTAACAACAGAGGCGCAGTATTTT.

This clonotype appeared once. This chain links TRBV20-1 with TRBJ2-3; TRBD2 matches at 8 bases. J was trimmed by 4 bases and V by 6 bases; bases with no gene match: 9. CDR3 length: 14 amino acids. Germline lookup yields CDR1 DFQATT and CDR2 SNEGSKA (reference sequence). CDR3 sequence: CSAYKTSAADTQYF. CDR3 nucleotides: TGCAGTGCCTATAAGACTAGCGCCGCAGATACGCAGTATTTT.

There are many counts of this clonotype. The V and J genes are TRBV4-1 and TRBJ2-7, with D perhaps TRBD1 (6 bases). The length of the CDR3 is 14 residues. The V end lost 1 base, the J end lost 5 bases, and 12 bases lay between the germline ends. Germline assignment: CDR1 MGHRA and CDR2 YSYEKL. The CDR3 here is CASSQVQGKHEQYF. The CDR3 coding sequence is TGCGCCAGCAGCCAAGTACAGGGCAAGCACGAGCAGTACTTC.

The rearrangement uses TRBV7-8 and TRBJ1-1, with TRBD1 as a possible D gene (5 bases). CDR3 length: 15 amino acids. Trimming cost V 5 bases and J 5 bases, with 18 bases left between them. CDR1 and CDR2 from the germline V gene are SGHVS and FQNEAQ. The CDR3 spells CASSTPTGVTTEAFF. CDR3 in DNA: TGTGCCAGCAGCACTCCCACAGGCGTGACAACTGAAGCTTTCTTT.

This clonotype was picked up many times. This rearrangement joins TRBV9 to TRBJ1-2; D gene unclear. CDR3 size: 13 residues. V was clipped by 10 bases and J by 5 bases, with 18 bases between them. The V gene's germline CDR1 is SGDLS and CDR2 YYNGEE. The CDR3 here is CAACVYGRYGYTF. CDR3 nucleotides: TGTGCCGCCTGCGTATACGGTAGGTATGGCTACACCTTC.

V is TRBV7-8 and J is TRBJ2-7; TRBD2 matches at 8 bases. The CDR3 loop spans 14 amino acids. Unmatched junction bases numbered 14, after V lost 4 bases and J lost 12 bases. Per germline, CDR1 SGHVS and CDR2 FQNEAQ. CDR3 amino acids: CASSSVGSGVVGYF. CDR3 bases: TGTGCCAGCAGCTCAGTAGGTAGCGGGGTCGTCGGGTACTTC.

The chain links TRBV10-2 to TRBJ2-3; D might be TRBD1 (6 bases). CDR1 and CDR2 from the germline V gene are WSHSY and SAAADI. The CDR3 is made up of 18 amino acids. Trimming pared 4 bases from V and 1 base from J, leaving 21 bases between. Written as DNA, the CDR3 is TGCGCCAGCAGTGGACCTATCGGGACACCCGAGCGCACAGATACGCAGTATTTT. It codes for CASSGPIGTPERTDTQYF.

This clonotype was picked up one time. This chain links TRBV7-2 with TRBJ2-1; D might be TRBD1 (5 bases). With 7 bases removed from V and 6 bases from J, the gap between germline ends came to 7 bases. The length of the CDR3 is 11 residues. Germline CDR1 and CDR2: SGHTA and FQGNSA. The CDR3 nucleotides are TGTGCCAGCACCAGGGCCAATGAGCAGTTCTTC. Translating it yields CASTRANEQFF. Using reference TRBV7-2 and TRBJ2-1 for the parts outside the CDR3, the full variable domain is GAGVSQSPSNKVTEKGKDVELRCDPISGHTALYWYRQSLGQGLEFLIYFQGNSAPDKSGLPSDRFSAERTGGSVSTLTIQRTQQEDSAVYLCASTRANEQFFGPGTRLTVL.

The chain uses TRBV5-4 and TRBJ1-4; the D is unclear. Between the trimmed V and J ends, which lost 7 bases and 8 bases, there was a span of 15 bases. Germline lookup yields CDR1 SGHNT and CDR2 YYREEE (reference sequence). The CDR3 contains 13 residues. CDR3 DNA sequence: TGTGCCAGCCTGTTGGACGCCGGAGAAAAACTGTTTTTT. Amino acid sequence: CASLLDAGEKLFF. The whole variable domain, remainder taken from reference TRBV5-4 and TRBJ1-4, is ETGVTQSPTHLIKTRGQQVTLRCSSQSGHNTVSWYQQALGQGPQFIFQYYREEENGRGNFPPRFSGLQFPNYSSELNVNALELDDSALYLCASLLDAGEKLFFGSGTQLSVL.

DNA for the CDR3: TGTGCCAGCAGCCCCCGAGTAGCGACGGACAATGAGCAGTTCTTC. Amino acid sequence: CASSPRVATDNEQFF. The chain joins TRBV25-1 to TRBJ2-1, with D possibly TRBD2 on 5 matching bases. The CDR3 has 15 residues. Germline CDR1 reads MGHDK; CDR2 reads SYGVNS. Trimming stripped 6 bases from V and 5 bases from J, with 17 bases between.

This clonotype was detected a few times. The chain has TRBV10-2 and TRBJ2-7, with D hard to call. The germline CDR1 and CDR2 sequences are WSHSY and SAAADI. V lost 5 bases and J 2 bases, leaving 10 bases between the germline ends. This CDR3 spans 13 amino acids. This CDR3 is CASSQTGPYEQYV. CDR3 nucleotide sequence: TGCGCCAGCAGTCAAACGGGCCCCTACGAGCAGTACGTC.

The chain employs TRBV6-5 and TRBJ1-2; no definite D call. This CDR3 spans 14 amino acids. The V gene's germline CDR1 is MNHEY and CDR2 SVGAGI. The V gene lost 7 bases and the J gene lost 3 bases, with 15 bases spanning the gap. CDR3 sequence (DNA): TGTGCCAGCATCGAATTGTCCTGGGACTATGGCTACACCTTC. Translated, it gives CASIELSWDYGYTF.

CDR3 sequence reads: CASSLSLASSTDKYF. CDR3 DNA: TGTGCCAGCAGCTTGAGTCTAGCGTCTAGCACAGATAAGTACTTC. The V call is TRBV7-2, the J call TRBJ2-7; D possibly corresponds to TRBD2 (6 bases). V was shortened by 3 bases and J by 11 bases, with 23 bases between the two germline ends. The CDR3 contains 15 residues. Germline CDR1 reads SGHTA; CDR2 reads FQGNSA.

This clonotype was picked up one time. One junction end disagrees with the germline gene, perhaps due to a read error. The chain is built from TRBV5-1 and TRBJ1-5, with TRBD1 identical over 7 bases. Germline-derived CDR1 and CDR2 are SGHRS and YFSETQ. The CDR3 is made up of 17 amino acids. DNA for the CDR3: TGTGCCAGCAGTTCGACAACAGGGGAAGTGAGCAATCAGCCCCAGCATTTT. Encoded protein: CASSSTTGEVSNQPQHF.

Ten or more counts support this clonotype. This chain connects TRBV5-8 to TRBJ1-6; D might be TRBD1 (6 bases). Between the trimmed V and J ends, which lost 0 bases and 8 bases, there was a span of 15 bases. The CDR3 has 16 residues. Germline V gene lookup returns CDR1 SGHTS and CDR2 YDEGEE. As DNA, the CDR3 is TGTGCCAGCAGCTTGGGGGGGGGGCTGGATGATTCACCCCTCCACTTT. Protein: CASSLGGGLDDSPLHF.

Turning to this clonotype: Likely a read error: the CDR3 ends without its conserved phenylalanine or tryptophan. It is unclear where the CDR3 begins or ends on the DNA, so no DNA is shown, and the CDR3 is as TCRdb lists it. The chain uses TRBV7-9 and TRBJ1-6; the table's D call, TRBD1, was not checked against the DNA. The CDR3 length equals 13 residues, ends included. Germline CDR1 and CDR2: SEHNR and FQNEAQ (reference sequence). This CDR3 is CASSLGGVGAHGE.

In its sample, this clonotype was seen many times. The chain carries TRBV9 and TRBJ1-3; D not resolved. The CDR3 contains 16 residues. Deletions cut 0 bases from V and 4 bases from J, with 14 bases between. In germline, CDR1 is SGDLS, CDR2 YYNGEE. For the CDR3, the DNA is TGTGCCAGCAGCGTAGTTCCAGTCTTAGGCGGAAACACCATATATTTT. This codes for CASSVVPVLGGNTIYF. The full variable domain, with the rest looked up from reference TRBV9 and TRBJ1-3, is DSGVTQTPKHLITATGQRVTLRCSPRSGDLSVYWYQQSLDQGLQFLIQYYNGEERAKGNILERFSAQQFPDLHSELNLSSLELGDSALYFCASSVVPVLGGNTIYFGEGSWLTVV.

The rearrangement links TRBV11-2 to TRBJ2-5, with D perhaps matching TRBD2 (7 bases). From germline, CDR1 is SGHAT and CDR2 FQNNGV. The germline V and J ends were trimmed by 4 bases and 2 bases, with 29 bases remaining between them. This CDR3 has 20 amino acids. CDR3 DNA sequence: TGTGCCAGCAGCTATTCACCCCAGTTGTGGGGGGGCGTTGAGCAAGAGACCCAGTACTTC. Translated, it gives CASSYSPQLWGGVEQETQYF.

This CDR3 reads CSATDSFRAALHF. DNA for the CDR3: TGCAGTGCCACCGACTCTTTTCGGGCCGCCCTCCACTTT. The chain links TRBV20-1 to TRBJ1-6; no clear D gene. Trimming removed 6 bases at V and 14 bases at J, with 20 bases between. The CDR3 loop spans 13 amino acids. The germline gives CDR1 DFQATT, CDR2 SNEGSKA (reference sequence).

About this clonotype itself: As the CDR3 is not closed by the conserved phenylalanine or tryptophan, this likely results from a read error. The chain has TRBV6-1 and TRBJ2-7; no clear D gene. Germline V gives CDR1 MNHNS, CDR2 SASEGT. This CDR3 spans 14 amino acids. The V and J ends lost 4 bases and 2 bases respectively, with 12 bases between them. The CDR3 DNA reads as TGTGCCAGCAGTGTAGATAATACACCCTACGAGCAGTACTCC. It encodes CASSVDNTPYEQYS.

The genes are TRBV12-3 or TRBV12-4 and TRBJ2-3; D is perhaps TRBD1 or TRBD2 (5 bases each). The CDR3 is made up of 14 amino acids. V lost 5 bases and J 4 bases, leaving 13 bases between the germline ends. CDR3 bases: TGTGCCAGCAGTATCACCGGGACGGCAGATACGCAGTATTTT. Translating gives CASSITGTADTQYF.

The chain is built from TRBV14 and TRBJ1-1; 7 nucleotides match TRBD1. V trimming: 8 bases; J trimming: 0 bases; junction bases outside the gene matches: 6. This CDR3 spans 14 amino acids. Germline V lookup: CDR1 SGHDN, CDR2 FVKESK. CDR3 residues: CASYLTGLNTEAFF. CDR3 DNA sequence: TGTGCCAGCTATCTGACAGGGCTGAACACTGAAGCTTTCTTT. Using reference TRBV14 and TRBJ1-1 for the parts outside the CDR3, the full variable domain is EAGVTQFPSHSVIEKGQTVTLRCDPISGHDNLYWYRRVMGKEIKFLLHFVKESKQDESGMPNNRFLAERTGGTYSTLKVQPAELEDSGVYFCASYLTGLNTEAFFGQGTRLTVV.

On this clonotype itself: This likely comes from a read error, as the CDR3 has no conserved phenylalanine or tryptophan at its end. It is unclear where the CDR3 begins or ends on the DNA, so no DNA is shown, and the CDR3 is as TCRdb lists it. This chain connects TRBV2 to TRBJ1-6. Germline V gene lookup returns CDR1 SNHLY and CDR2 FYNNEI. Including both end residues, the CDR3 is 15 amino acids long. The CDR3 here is CASSADGRITPPLHN.

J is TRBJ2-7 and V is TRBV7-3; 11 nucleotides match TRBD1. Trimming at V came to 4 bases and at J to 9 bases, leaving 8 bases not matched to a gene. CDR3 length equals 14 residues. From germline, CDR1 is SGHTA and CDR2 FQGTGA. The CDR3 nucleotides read TGTGCCAGCAGCTCCCGGACAGGGGGCAACGGGCAGTACTTC. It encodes CASSSRTGGNGQYF.

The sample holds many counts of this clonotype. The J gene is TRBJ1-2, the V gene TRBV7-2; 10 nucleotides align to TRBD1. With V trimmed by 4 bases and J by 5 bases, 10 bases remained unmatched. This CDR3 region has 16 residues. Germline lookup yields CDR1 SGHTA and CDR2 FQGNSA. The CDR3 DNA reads TGTGCCAGCAGCTCCCCTCTCCGACAGGGGGCTTATGGCTACACCTTC. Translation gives CASSSPLRQGAYGYTF.